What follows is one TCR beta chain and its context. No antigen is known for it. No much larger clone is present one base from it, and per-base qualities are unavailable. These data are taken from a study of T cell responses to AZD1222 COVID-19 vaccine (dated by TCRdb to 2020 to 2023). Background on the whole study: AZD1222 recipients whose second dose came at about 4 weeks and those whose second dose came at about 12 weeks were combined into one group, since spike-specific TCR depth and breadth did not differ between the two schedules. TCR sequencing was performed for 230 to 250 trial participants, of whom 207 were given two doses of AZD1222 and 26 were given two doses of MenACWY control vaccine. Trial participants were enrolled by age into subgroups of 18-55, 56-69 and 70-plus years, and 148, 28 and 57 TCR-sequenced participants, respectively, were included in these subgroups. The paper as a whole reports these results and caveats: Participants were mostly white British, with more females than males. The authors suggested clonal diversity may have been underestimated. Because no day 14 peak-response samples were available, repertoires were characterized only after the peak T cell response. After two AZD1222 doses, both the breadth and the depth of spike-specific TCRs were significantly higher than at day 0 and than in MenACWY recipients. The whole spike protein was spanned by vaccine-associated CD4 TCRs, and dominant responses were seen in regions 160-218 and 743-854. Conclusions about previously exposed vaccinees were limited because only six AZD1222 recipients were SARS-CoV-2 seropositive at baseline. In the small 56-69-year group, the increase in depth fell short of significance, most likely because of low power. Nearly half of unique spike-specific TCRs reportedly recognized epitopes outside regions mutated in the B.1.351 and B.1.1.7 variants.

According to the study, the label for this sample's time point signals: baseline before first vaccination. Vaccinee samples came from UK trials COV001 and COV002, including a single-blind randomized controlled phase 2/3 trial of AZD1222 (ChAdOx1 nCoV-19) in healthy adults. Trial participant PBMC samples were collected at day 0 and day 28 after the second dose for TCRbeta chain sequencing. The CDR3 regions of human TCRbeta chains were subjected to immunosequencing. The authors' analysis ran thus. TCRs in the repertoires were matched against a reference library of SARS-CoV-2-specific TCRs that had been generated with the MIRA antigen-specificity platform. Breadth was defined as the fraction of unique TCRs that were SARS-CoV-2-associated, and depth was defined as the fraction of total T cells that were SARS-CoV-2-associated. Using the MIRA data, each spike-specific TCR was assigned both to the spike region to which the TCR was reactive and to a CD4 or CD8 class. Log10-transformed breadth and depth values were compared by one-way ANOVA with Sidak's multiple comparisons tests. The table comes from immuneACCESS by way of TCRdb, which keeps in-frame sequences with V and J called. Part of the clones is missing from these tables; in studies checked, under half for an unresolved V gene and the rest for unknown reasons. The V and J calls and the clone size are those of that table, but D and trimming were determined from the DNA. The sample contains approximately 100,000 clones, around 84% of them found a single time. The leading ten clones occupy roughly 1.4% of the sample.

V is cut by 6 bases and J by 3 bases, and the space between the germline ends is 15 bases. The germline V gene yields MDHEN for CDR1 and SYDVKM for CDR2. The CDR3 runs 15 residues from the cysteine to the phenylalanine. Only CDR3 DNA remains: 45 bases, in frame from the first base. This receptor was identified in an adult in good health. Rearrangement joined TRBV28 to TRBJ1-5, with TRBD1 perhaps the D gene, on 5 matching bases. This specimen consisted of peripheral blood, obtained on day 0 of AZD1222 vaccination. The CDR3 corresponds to CASRNNGHANQPQHF. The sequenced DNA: TGTGCCAGCAGGAACAACGGACACGCCAATCAGCCCCAGCATTTT.